This entry lists 8 T cell receptor beta chains sequenced from one sample in a study of blood T cells in healthy people across ages. A J-beta primer mix and a sample-barcoded 5' primer were used in a second PCR of about 7 to 12 cycles. TCRdb redid the calling of the 5' RACE reads with MiXCR, one entry per CDR3 protein. This table holds approximately 1,000,000 distinct CDR3 sequences, roughly two fifths found once. Input material: blood. The receptors here all came from a man in his late teens or twenties in good health.

This clonotype was seen only a few times. The chain joins TRBV28 to TRBJ2-1; D may be TRBD1 or TRBD2 (5 bases each). Germline CDR1 reads MDHEN; CDR2 reads SYDVKM. The CDR3 consists of 16 residues. The V end was cut by 6 bases, the J end by 2 bases, with 17 bases between. CDR3 sequence reads: CASRNTGTLAYNEQFF. Written as DNA, the CDR3 is TGTGCCAGCAGGAACACCGGGACGCTTGCCTACAATGAGCAGTTCTTC.

This clonotype was detected ten times or more. The chain combines TRBV5-1 with TRBJ1-4; 7 bases are a match to TRBD1. The germline gives CDR1 SGHRS, CDR2 YFSETQ. After removal of 4 bases from V and 4 bases from J, the junction contained 4 bases not matched to a gene. CDR3 length: 14 residues. This CDR3 reads CASSRDRDNEKLFF. DNA for the CDR3: TGCGCCAGCAGCCGGGACAGAGATAATGAAAAACTGTTTTTT.

The sample holds a few counts of this clonotype. J is TRBJ1-2 and V is TRBV20-1; 10 nucleotides align to TRBD1. The ends lost 2 bases at V and 4 bases at J; junction bases unmatched: 7. The length of the CDR3 is 15 residues. Germline V CDR1 and CDR2: DFQATT, SNEGSKA (reference sequence). CDR3 sequence (DNA): TGCAGTGCTAGAAGGGACAGGGGATCGCCCTATGGCTACACCTTC. Encoded protein: CSARRDRGSPYGYTF.

This clonotype was recorded at least ten times. The DNA is omitted, as the CDR3 cannot be located on it reliably, and the CDR3 follows TCRdb's listing. V and J are TRBV4-2 and TRBJ2-1; the D call TRBD1 from the table was never checked on the DNA. Termini included, the CDR3 measures 12 amino acids. The germline V gene encodes CDR1 LGHNA and CDR2 YNFKEQ. The CDR3 protein is CASSPSGQGQFF.

This clonotype was counted a few times. The rearrangement joins TRBV27 to TRBJ2-1; D possibly corresponds to TRBD2 (5 bases). Germline V gene data show CDR1 as MNHEY and CDR2 as SMNVEV (reference sequence). Trimming cost V 5 bases and J 8 bases, with 16 bases left between them. CDR3 length: 14 residues. The CDR3 loop reads CASSRMDGEDEQFF. CDR3 nucleotide sequence: TGTGCCAGCAGTCGAATGGACGGGGAAGATGAGCAGTTCTTC.

As concerns this clonotype: A read error may be the cause here, since a much bigger clone is one base away. The V and J genes are TRBV5-1 and TRBJ2-3; 7 bases align to TRBD2. The CDR3 spans 14 residues. Germline V lookup: CDR1 SGHRS, CDR2 YFSETQ. V lost 4 bases to trimming and J lost 4 bases; unmatched junction nucleotides: 6. CDR3 in amino acids: CASSTGREADTQYF. Here the CDR3 DNA reads TGCGCCAGCAGCACCGGACGGGAGGCAGATACGCAGTATTTT. Using reference TRBV5-1 and TRBJ2-3 for the parts outside the CDR3, the full variable domain is KAGVTQTPRYLIKTRGQQVTLSCSPISGHRSVSWYQQTPGQGLQFLFEYFSETQRNKGNFPGRFSGRQFSNSRSEMNVSTLELGDSALYLCASSTGREADTQYFGPGTRLTVL.

The chain combines TRBV27 with TRBJ1-4; perhaps TRBD1 as D (6 bases). Germline assignment: CDR1 MNHEY and CDR2 SMNVEV (reference sequence). The V gene lost 6 bases and the J gene lost 4 bases, with 15 bases spanning the gap. The CDR3 runs to 15 residues. CDR3 nucleotides: TGTGCCAGCAGCCAGGGGTCCGGGTATAATGAAAAACTGTTTTTT. Translated, it gives CASSQGSGYNEKLFF.

With respect to this clonotype: With a much larger clone just one base away, this may be a read error. The chain couples TRBV27 to TRBJ2-3, with TRBD2 matching 7 bases. Germline-derived CDR1 and CDR2 are MNHEY and SMNVEV (reference sequence). Trimming took 8 bases from V and 3 from J; bases not matched to a gene: 8. CDR3 length: 14 residues. The CDR3 protein is CASGPGLRTDTQYF. The CDR3 DNA sequence: TGTGCCAGCGGCCCGGGACTACGAACAGATACGCAGTATTTT.